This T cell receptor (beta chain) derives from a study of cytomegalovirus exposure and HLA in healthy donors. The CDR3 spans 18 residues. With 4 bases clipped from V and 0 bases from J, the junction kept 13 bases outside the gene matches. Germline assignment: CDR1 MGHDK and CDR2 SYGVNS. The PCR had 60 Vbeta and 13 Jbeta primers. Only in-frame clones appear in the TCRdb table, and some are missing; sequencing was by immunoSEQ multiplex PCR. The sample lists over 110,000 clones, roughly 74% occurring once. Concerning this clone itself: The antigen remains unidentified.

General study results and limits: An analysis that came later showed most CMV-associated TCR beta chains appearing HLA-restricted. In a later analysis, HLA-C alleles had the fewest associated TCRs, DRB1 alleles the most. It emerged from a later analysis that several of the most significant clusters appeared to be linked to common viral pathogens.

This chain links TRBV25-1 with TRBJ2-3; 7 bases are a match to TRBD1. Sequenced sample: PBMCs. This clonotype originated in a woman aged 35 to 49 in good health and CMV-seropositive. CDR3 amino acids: CASSAGTASISSTDTQYF. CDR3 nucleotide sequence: TGTGCCAGCAGTGCCGGGACAGCCAGCATCTCTAGCACAGATACGCAGTATTTT.